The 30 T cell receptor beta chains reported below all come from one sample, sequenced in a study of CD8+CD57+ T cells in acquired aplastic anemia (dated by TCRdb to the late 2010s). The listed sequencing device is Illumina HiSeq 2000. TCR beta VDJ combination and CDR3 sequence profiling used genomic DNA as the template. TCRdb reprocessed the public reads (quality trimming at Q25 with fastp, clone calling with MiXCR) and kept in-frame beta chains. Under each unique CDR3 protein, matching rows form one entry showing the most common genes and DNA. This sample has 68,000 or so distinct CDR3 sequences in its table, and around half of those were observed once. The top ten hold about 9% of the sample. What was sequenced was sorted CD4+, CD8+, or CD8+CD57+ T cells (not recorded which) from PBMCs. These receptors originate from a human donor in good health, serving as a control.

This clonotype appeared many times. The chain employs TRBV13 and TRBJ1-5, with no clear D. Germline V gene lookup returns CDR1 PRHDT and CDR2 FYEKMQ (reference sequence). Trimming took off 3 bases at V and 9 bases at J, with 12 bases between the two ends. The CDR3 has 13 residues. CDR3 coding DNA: TGTGCCAGCAGCTTTGGCGCGGTCGGGCCCCAGCATTTT. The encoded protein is CASSFGAVGPQHF.

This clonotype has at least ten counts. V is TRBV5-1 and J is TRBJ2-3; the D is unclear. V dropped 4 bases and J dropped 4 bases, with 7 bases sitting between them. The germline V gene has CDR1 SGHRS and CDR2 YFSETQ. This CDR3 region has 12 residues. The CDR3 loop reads CASSLLSDTQYF. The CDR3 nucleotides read TGCGCCAGCAGCCTCTTGTCAGATACGCAGTATTTT.

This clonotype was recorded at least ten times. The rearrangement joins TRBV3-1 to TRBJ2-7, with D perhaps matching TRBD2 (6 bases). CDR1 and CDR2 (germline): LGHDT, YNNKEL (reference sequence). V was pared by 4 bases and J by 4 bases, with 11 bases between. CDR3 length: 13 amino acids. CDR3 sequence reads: CASSRGDWYEQYF. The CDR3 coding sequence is TGTGCCAGCAGCCGCGGGGATTGGTACGAGCAGTACTTC.

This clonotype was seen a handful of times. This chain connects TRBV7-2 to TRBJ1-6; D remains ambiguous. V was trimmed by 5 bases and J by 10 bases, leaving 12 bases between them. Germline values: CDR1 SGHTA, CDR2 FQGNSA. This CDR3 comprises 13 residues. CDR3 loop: CASSAGSGSPLHF. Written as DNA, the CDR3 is TGTGCCAGCAGCGCAGGTTCTGGGTCACCCCTCCACTTT. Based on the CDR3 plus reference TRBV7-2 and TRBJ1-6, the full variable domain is GAGVSQSPSNKVTEKGKDVELRCDPISGHTALYWYRQSLGQGLEFLIYFQGNSAPDKSGLPSDRFSAERTGGSVSTLTIQRTQQEDSAVYLCASSAGSGSPLHFGNGTRLTVT.

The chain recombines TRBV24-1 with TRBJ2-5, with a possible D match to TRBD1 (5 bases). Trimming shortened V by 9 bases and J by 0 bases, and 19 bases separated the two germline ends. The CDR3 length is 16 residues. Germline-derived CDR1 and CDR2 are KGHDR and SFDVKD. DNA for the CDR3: TGTGCCACCGGGAACCGTAATGACAGAGACCAAGAGACCCAGTACTTC. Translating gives CATGNRNDRDQETQYF.

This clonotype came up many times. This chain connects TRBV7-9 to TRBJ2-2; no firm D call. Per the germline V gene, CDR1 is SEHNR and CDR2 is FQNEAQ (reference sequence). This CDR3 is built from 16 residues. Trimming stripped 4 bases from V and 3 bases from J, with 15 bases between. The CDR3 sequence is CASSYQRQFHTGELFF. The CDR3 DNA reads TGTGCCAGCAGCTACCAGAGGCAATTTCACACCGGGGAGCTGTTTTTT.

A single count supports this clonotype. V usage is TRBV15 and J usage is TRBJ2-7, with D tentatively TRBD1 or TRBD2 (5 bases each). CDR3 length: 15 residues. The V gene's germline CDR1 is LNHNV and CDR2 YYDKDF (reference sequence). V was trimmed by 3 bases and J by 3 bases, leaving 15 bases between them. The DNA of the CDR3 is TGTGCCACCAGCAGGGGCCTAGTTGGGGGCTACGAGCAGTACTTC. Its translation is CATSRGLVGGYEQYF.

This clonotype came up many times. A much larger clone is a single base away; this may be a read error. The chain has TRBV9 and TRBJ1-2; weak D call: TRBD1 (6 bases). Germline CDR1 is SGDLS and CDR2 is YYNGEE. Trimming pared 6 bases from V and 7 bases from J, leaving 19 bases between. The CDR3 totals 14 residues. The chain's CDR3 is CASNLQGQGCGYTF. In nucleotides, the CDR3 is TGTGCCAGCAACCTCCAGGGGCAGGGCTGTGGCTACACCTTC.

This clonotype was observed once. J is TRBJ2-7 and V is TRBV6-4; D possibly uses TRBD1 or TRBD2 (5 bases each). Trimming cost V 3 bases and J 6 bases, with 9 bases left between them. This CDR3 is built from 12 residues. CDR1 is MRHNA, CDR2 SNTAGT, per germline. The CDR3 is CASSEDGAEQYF. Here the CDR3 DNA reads TGTGCCAGCAGTGAAGACGGGGCCGAGCAGTACTTC.

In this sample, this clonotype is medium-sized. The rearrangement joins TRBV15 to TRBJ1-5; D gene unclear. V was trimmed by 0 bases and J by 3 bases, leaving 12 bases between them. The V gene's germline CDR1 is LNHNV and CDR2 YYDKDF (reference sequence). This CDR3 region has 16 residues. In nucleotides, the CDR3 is TGTGCCACCAGCAGAGATCTGGAAGGGAACAATCAGCCCCAGCATTTT. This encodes CATSRDLEGNNQPQHF.

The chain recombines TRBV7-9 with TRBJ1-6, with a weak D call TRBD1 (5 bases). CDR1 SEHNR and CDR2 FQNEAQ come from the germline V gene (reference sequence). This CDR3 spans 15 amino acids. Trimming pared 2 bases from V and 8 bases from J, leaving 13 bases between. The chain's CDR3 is CASSLRRVADSPLHF. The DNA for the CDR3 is TGTGCCAGCAGCTTACGCAGGGTAGCTGATTCACCCCTCCACTTT.

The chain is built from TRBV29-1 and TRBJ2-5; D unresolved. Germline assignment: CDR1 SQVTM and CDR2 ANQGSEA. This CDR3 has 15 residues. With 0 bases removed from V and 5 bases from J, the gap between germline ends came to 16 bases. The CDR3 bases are TGCAGCGTTGAAGATCTTAGGGTGGGCAATGAGACCCAGTACTTC. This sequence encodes CSVEDLRVGNETQYF.

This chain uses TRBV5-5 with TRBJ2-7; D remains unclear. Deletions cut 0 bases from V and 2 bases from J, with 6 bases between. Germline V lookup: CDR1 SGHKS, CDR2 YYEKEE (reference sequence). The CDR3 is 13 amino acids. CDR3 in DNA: TGTGCCAGCAGCTTGGTAGAGGCCTACGAGCAGTACTTC. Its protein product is CASSLVEAYEQYF.

The CDR3 reads CSARDASGGAYEQYV. The CDR3 nucleotides are TGCAGTGCTAGAGATGCTAGCGGGGGGGCATACGAGCAGTACGTC. J is TRBJ2-7 and V is TRBV20-1; 12 nucleotides match TRBD2. The V segment lost 0 bases and the J segment 4 bases; nucleotides outside the gene matches: 4. The CDR3 loop spans 15 amino acids. Germline-derived CDR1 and CDR2 are DFQATT and SNEGSKA (reference sequence).

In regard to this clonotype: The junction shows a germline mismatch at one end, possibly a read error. The CDR3 DNA reads as TGTGCCACCAGTGATTTGGTTGGCTCCTATAATTCACCCCTCCACTTC. Its translation is CATSDLVGSYNSPLHF. The V and J genes are TRBV24-1 and TRBJ1-6; no clear D. The germline gives CDR1 KGHDR, CDR2 SFDVKD. The CDR3 consists of 16 residues.

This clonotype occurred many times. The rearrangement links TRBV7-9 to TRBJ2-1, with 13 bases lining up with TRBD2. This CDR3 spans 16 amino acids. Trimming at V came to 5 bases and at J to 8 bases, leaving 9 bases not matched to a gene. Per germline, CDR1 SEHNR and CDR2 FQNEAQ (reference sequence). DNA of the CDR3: TGTGCCAGCAGCCTCAGGACTAGCGGGAGTTATCATGAGCAGTTCTTC. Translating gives CASSLRTSGSYHEQFF.

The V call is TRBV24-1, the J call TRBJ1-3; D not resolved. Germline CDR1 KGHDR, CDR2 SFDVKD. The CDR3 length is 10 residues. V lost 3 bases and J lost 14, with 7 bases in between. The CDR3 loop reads CATSDTNLYF. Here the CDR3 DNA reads TGTGCCACCAGTGATACTAACCTATATTTT.

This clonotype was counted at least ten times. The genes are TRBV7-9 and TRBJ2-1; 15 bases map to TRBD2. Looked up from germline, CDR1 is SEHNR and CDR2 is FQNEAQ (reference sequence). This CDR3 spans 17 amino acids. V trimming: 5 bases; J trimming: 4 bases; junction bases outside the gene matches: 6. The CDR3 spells CASSDWTSGGGYNEQFF. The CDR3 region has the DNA TGTGCCAGCAGCGATTGGACTAGCGGGGGGGGATACAATGAGCAGTTCTTC.

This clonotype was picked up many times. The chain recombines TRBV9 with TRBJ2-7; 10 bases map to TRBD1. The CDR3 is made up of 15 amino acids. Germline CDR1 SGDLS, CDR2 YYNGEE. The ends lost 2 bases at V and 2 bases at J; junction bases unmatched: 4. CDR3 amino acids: CASSVTGQGAYEQYF. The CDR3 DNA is TGTGCCAGCAGCGTGACAGGACAGGGGGCCTACGAGCAGTACTTC.

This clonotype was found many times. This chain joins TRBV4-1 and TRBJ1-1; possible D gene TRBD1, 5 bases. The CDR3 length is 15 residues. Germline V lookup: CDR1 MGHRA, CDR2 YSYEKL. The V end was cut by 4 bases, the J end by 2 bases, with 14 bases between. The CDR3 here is CASSRLGQGNTEAFF. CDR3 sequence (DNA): TGCGCCAGCAGCCGTCTAGGTCAGGGAAACACTGAAGCTTTCTTT.

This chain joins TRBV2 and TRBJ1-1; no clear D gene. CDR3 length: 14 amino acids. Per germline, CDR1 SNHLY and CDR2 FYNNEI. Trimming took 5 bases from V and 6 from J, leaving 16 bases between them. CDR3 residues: CASSLPGRSAEAFF. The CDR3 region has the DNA TGTGCCAGCAGTCTCCCGGGAAGGAGCGCTGAAGCTTTCTTT.

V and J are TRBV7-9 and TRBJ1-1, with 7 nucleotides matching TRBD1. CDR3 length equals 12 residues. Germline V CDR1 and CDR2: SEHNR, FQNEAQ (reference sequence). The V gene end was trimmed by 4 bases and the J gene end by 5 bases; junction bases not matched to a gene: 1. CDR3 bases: TGTGCCAGCAGCTCACAGGGGACTGAAGCTTTCTTT. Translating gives CASSSQGTEAFF.

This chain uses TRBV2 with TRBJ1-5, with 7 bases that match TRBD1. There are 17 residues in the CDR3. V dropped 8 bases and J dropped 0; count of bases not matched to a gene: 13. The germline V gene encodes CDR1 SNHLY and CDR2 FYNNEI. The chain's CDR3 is CASFRDSAESSNQPQHF. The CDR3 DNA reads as TGTGCCAGCTTCAGGGACAGTGCAGAGAGTAGCAATCAGCCCCAGCATTTT.

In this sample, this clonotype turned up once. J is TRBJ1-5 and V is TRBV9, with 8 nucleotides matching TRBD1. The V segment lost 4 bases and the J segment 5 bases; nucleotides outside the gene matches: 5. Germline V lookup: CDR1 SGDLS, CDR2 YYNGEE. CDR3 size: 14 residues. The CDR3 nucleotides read TGTGCCAGCAGCCAAGGACAGGGAGATCAGCCCCAGCATTTT. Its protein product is CASSQGQGDQPQHF.

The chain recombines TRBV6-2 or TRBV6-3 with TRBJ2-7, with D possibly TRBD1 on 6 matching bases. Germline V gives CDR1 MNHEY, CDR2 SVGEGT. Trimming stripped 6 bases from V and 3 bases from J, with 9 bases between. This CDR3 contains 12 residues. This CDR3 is CASSPGHYEQYF. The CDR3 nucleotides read TGTGCCAGCAGCCCGGGACACTACGAGCAGTACTTC.

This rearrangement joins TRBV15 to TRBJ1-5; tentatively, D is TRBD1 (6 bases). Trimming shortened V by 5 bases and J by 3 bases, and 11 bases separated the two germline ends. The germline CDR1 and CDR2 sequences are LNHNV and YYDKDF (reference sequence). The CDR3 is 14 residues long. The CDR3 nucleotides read TGTGCCACCAGCGGCGACAGGCTCAATCAGCCCCAGCATTTT. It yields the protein CATSGDRLNQPQHF. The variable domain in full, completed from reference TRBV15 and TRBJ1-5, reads DAMVIQNPRYQVTQFGKPVTLSCSQTLNHNVMYWYQQKSSQAPKLLFHYYDKDFNNEADTPDNFQSRRPNTSFCFLDIRSPGLGDTAMYLCATSGDRLNQPQHFGDGTRLSIL.

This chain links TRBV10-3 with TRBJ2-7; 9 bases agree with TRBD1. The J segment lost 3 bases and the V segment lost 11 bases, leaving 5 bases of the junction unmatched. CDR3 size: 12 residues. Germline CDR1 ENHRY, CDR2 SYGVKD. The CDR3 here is CAAGTGLYEQYF. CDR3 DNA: TGTGCCGCCGGGACAGGGCTCTACGAGCAGTACTTC.

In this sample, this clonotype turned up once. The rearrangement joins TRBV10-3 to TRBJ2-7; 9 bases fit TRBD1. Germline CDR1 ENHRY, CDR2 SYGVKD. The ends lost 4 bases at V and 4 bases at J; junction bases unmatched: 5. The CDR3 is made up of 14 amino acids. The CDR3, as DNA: TGTGCCATCAGTGGGACAGGGGCCGAGTACGAGCAGTACTTC. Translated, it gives CAISGTGAEYEQYF.

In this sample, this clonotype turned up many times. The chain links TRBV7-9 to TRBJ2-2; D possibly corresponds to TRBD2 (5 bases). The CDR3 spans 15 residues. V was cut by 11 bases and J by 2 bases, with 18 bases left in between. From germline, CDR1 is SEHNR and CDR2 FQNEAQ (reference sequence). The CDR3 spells CAGTSGGQNTGELFF. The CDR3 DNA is TGTGCCGGCACCTCTGGCGGGCAAAACACCGGGGAGCTGTTTTTT.

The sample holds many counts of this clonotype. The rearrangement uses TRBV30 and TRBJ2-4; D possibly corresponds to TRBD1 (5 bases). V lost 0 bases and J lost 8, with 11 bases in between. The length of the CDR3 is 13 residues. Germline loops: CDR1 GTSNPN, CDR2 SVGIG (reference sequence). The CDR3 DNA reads TGTGCCTGGAGTGTAGGCCAGGGCGACATTCAGTACTTC. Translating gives CAWSVGQGDIQYF. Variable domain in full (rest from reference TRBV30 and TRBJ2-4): SQTIHQWPATLVQPVGSPLSLECTVEGTSNPNLYWYRQAAGRGLQLLFYSVGIGQISSEVPQNLSASRPQDRQFILSSKKLLLSDSGFYLCAWSVGQGDIQYFGAGTRLSVL.